This TCR beta chain came from a study of vaccination effects on CD4 cells after COVID-19. Produced via immunoSEQ multiplex PCR; TCRdb's table is partial and in-frame only. In the table there are 20,000 to 25,000 clones, less than 85% of which are singletons. This CDR3 contains 13 residues. Between the trimmed V and J ends, which lost 1 base and 5 bases, there was a span of 11 bases. Germline V CDR1 and CDR2: GTSNPN, SVGIG (reference sequence). As to this clone: The antigen remains unidentified.

Expansion of antigen-specific CD4+ T cells with viral peptide pools was carried out by the ViraFEST assay before sequencing. Isolating CD4+ T cells followed approximately 10 days of culture. Confirmation by PCR established that the person had SARS-CoV-2 infection between March and December 2020. The sequencing used CD4+ T cells from PBMCs cultured with a peptide pool, collected before COVID-19 vaccination. The chain couples TRBV30 to TRBJ1-2; D possibly corresponds to TRBD1 (6 bases). The TCR comes from a human donor who had a prior SARS-CoV-2 infection. CDR3 bases: TGTGCCTGGAGTGAACAGGGCGATTATGGCTACACCTTC. Translated, it gives CAWSEQGDYGYTF.